The entry below describes one T cell receptor beta chain. The antigen is not known. V lost 4 bases and J lost 1, with 14 bases in between. There are 15 residues in the CDR3. CDR1 SGDLS and CDR2 YYNGEE come from the germline V gene. The study ran its PCR with 60 Vbeta and 13 Jbeta primers. TCRdb keeps only in-frame clones here, not all; method: immunoSEQ multiplex PCR. The sample includes about 170,000 clones, 75% to 90% seen only once; the top ten take 4.5%. This sample was included in a study of cytomegalovirus exposure and HLA in healthy donors. Study results and limitations: Fewer N-insertions (relative to the 666-donor mean) were reportedly seen in an Asian-associated ancestry cluster in a later analysis. Sequences of the TCR beta chain were said to predict the HLA-A and HLA-B alleles of most subjects accurately.

V gene TRBV9 combines with J gene TRBJ1-1; perhaps TRBD1 as D (5 bases). This receptor was identified in a woman in her forties or fifties in good health and CMV-seropositive. The specimen sequenced was PBMCs. CDR3 sequence (DNA): TGTGCCAGCAGCTCTTCCCTCGGACAGAACACTGAAGCTTTCTTT. Amino acid sequence: CASSSSLGQNTEAFF. Full variable domain (missing parts from reference TRBV9 and TRBJ1-1): DSGVTQTPKHLITATGQRVTLRCSPRSGDLSVYWYQQSLDQGLQFLIQYYNGEERAKGNILERFSAQQFPDLHSELNLSSLELGDSALYFCASSSSLGQNTEAFFGQGTRLTVV.